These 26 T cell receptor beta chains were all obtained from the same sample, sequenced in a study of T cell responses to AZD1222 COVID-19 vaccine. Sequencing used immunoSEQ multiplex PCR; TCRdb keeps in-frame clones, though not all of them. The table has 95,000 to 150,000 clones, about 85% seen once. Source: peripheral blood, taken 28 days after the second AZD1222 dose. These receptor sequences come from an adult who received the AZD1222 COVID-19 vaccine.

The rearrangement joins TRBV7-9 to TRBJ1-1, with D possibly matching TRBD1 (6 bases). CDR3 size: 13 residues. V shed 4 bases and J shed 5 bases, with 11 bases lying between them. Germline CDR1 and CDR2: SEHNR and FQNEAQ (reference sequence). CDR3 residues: CASSSTGITEAFF. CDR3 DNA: TGTGCCAGCAGCTCGACAGGTATTACTGAAGCTTTCTTT.

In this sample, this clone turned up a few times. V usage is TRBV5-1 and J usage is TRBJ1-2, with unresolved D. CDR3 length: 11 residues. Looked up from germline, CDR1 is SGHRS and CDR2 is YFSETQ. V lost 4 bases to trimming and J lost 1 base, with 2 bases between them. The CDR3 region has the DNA TGCGCCAGCAGCAATAACTATGGCTACACCTTC. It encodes CASSNNYGYTF.

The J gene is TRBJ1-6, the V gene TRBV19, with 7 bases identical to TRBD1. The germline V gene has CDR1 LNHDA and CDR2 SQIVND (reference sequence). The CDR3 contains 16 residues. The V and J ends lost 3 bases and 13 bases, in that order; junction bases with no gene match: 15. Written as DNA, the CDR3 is TGTGCCAGTAGTATTCTAGGGACAGCAAAGCAAGTGCCCCTCCACTTT. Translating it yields CASSILGTAKQVPLHF.

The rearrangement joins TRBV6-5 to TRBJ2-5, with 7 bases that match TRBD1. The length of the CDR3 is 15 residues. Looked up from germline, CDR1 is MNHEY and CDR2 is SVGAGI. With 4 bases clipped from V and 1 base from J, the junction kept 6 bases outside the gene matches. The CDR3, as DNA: TGTGCCAGCAGTTGGCAGACAGGGCCCCAAGAGACCCAGTACTTC. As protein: CASSWQTGPQETQYF.

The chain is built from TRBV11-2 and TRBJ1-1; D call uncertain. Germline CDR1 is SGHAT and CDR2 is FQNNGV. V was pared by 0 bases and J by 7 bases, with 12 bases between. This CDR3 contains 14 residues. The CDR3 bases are TGTGCCAGCAGCTTAGATTGGAGATCCCTTGAAGCTTTCTTT. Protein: CASSLDWRSLEAFF. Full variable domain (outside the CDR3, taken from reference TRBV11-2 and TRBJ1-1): EAGVAQSPRYKIIEKRQSVAFWCNPISGHATLYWYQQILGQGPKLLIQFQNNGVVDDSQLPKDRFSAERLKGVDSTLKIQPAKLEDSAVYLCASSLDWRSLEAFFGQGTRLTVV.

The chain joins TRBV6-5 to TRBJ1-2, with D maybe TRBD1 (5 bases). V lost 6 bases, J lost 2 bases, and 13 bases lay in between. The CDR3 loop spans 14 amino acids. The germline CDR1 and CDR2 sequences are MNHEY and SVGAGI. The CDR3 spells CASSRTTDNYGYTF. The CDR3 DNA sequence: TGTGCCAGCAGCCGTACGACAGACAACTATGGCTACACCTTC.

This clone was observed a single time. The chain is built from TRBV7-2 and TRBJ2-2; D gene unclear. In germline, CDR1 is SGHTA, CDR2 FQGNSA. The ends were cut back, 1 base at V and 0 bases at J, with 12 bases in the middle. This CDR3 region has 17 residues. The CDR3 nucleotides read TGTGCCAGCAGCTTAGACACAGTCAGTGCGAACACCGGGGAGCTGTTTTTT. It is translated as CASSLDTVSANTGELFF.

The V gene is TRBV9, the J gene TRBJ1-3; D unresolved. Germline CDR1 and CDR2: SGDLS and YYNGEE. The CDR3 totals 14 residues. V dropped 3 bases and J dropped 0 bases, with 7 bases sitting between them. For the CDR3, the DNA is TGTGCCAGCAGCGCCGGGGTCTCTGGAAACACCATATATTTT. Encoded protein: CASSAGVSGNTIYF.

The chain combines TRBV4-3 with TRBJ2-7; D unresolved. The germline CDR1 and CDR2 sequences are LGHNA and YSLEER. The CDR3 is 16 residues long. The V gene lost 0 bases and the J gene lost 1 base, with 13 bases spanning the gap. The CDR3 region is CASSQDLGERSYEQYF. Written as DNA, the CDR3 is TGCGCCAGCAGCCAAGATCTCGGAGAAAGGTCCTACGAGCAGTACTTC.

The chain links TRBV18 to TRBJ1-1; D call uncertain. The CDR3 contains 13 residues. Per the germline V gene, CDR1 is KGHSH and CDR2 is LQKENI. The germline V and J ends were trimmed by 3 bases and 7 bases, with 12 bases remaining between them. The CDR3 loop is CASSPGGNREAFF. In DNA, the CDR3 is TGTGCCAGCTCACCCGGAGGGAACCGTGAAGCTTTCTTT.

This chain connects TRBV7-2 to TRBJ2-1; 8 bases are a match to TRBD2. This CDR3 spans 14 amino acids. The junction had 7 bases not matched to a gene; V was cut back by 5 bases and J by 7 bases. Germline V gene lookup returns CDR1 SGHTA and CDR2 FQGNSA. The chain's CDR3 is CASSPGGPKNEQFF. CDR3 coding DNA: TGTGCCAGCAGCCCGGGGGGGCCCAAGAATGAGCAGTTCTTC.

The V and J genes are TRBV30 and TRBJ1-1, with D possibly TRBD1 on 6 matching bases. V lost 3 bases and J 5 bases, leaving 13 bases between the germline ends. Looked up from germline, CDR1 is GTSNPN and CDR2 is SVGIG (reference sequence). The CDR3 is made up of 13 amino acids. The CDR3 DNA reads TGTGCCTGGAGACCCAGGGGCGGTACTGAAGCTTTCTTT. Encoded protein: CAWRPRGGTEAFF.

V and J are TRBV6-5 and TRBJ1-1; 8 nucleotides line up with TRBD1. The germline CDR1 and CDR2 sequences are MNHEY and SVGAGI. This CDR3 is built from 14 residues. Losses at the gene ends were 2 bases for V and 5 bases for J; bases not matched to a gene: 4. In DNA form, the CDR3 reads TGTGCCAGCAGTTACACCAGGGGGCGGACTGAAGCTTTCTTT. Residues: CASSYTRGRTEAFF.

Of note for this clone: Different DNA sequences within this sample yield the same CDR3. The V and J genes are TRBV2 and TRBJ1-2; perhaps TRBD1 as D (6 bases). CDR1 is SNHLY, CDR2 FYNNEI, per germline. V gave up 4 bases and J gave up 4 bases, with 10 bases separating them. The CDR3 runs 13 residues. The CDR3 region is CASSVRGGYGYTF. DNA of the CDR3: TGTGCCAGCAGTGTCAGGGGCGGCTATGGCTACACCTTC.

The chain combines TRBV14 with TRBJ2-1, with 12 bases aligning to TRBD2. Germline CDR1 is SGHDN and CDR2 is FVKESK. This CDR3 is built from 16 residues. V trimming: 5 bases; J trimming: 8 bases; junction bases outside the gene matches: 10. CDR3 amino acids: CASSSRLAGAKDEQFF. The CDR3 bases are TGTGCCAGCAGCTCAAGACTAGCGGGGGCGAAGGATGAGCAGTTCTTC.

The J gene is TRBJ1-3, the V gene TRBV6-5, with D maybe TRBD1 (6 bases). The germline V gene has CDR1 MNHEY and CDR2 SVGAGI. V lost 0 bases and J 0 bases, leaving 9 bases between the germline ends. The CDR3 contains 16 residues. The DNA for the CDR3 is TGTGCCAGCAGTTACTCGTGGACAGCCTCTGGAAACACCATATATTTT. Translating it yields CASSYSWTASGNTIYF.

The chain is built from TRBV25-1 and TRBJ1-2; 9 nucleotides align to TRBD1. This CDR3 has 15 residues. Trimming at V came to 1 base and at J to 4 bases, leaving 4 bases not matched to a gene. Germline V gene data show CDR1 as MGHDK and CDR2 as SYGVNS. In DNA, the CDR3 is TGTGCCAGCAGTGAATGGGACAGGGTTACCTATGGCTACACCTTC. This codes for CASSEWDRVTYGYTF.

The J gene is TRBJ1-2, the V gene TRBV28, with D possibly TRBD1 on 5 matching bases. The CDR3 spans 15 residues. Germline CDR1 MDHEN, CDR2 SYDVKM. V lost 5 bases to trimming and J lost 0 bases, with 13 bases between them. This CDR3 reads CASSARTLPNYGYTF. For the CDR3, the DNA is TGTGCCAGCAGTGCCCGGACATTGCCTAACTATGGCTACACCTTC.

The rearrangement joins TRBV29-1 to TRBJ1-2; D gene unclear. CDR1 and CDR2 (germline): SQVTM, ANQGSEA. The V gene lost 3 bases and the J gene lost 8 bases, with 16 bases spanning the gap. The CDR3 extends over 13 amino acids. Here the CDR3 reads CSVESGRSYGYTF. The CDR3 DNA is TGCAGCGTTGAGTCGGGGAGGTCCTACGGCTACACCTTC.

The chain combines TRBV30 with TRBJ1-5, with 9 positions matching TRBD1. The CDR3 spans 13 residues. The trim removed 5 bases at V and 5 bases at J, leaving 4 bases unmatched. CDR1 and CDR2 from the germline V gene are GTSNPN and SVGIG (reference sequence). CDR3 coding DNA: TGTGCCTGGGGGGGACAGGGTTATCAGCCCCAGCATTTT. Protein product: CAWGGQGYQPQHF.

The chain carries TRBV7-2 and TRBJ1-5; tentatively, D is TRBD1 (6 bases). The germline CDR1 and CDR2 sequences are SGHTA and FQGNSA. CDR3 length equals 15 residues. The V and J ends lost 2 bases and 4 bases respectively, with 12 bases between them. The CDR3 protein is CASSLMYRVNQPQHF. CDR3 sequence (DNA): TGTGCCAGCAGCTTAATGTACAGGGTGAATCAGCCCCAGCATTTT.

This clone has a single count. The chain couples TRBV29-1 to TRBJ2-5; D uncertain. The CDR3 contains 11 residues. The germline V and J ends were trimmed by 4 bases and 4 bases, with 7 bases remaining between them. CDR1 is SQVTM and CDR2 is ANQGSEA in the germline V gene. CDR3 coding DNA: TGCAGCGTTGTTTTATCAGAGACCCAGTACTTC. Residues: CSVVLSETQYF.

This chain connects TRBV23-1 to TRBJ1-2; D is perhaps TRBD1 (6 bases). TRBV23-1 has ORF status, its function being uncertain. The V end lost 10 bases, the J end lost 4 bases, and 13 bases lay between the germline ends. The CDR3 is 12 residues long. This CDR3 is CATPGQPYGYTF. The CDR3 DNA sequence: TGCGCCACTCCGGGACAACCCTATGGCTACACCTTC.

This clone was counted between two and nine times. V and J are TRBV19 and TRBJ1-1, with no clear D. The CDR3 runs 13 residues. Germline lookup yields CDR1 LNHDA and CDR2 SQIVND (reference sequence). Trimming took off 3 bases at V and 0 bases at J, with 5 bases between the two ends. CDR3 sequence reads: CASSITMNTEAFF. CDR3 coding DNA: TGTGCCAGTAGTATCACCATGAACACTGAAGCTTTCTTT. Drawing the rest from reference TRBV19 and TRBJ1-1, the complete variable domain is DGGITQSPKYLFRKEGQNVTLSCEQNLNHDAMYWYRQDPGQGLRLIYYSQIVNDFQKGDIAEGYSVSREKKESFPLTVTSAQKNPTAFYLCASSITMNTEAFFGQGTRLTVV.

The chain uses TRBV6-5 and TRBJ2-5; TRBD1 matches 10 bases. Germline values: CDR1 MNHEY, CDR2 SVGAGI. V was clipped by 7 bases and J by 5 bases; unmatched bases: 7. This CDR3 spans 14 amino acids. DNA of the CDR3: TGTGCCAGCACCAGACAGGGGGCGCGTGAGACCCAGTACTTC. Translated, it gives CASTRQGARETQYF.

In DNA form, the CDR3 reads TGTGCCAGCAGTCCGGGGACAGGGGAGACTGAAAAACTGTTTTTT. It encodes CASSPGTGETEKLFF. V gene TRBV6-2 or TRBV6-3 combines with J gene TRBJ1-4; TRBD1 matches 10 bases. V was pared by 5 bases and J by 7 bases, with 7 bases of the junction left unmatched. This CDR3 region has 15 residues. CDR1 MNHEY and CDR2 SVGEGT come from the germline V gene.